A selection of T cell receptor beta chains follows, all from one sample in a study of blood T cell repertoires in COVID-19. Data came from immunoSEQ multiplex PCR; TCRdb stores just in-frame clones and leaves some out. This table holds roughly 120,000 clones, approximately 80% found once. The sequenced sample was peripheral blood. The receptors derive from a man aged 70 or older with acute or convalescent COVID-19. Each CDR3 is given with its conserved first and last residue. The D gene is left open where the match is weak. Part of the rows lack a size; the others show once, few, many or a class for expanded clones.

V gene,D gene,J gene,clone size,CDR3 protein,CDR3 DNA
TRBV27,TRBD1,TRBJ1-1,NA,CASRYDRGVAEAFF,TGTGCCAGCAGGTATGACAGGGGGGTGGCTGAAGCTTTCTTT
TRBV5-1,TRBD2,TRBJ2-5,once,CASYGSGGTQETQYF,TGCGCCAGCTATGGCAGCGGGGGGACCCAAGAGACCCAGTACTTC
TRBV5-4,NA,TRBJ2-1,NA,CASTPDSYNEQFF,TGTGCCAGCACCCCCGACAGCTACAATGAGCAGTTCTTC
TRBV16,NA,TRBJ2-1,NA,CASSQSEGYNEQFF,TGTGCCAGCAGCCAATCGGAGGGCTACAATGAGCAGTTCTTC
TRBV7-2,NA,TRBJ1-2,NA,CASSSRGLTNYGYTF,TGTGCCAGCAGCTCCAGGGGATTAACTAACTATGGCTACACCTTC
TRBV6-1,TRBD2,TRBJ2-1,NA,CASSDRTSGGVYNEQFF,TGTGCCAGCAGTGACCGGACTAGCGGGGGTGTCTACAATGAGCAGTTCTTC
TRBV14,TRBD2,TRBJ2-7,NA,CASSPKGLAGGRTYEQYF,TGTGCCAGCAGCCCTAAAGGACTAGCGGGGGGCCGTACCTACGAGCAGTACTTC
TRBV11-2,TRBD1,TRBJ2-7,NA,CASSHAGTGTYEQYF,TGTGCCAGCAGCCACGCCGGGACAGGGACATACGAGCAGTACTTC
TRBV19,TRBD1,TRBJ1-1,NA,CASSPRTGDGIEAFF,TGTGCCAGTAGTCCCCGGACAGGAGATGGTATCGAAGCTTTCTTT
TRBV6-5,NA,TRBJ1-3,few,CASITGGSGNTIYF,TGTGCCAGCATTACGGGGGGCTCTGGAAACACCATATATTTT
TRBV2,NA,TRBJ2-6,NA,CASRSLGNLPSGANVLTF,TGTGCCAGCAGATCCCTCGGTAATCTGCCGTCTGGGGCCAACGTCCTGACTTTC
TRBV7-8,NA,TRBJ1-6,few,CASSLAPSDGTQIYNSPLHF,TGTGCCAGCAGCTTAGCGCCCTCAGATGGTACCCAAATCTATAATTCACCCCTCCACTTT
TRBV5-1,TRBD2,TRBJ2-1,NA,CASSWTSGTNYNEQFF,TGCGCCAGCAGCTGGACTAGCGGGACGAACTACAATGAGCAGTTCTTC
TRBV30,TRBD1,TRBJ2-5,NA,CAWSVGGQGTETQYF,TGTGCCTGGAGTGTCGGGGGACAGGGGACAGAGACCCAGTACTTC
TRBV16,NA,TRBJ2-3,few,CASSQLVATIDTDTQYF,TGTGCCAGCAGCCAATTGGTTGCGACTATCGACACAGATACGCAGTATTTT
TRBV6-5,NA,TRBJ2-1,NA,CASSPNFNEQFF,TGTGCCAGCAGTCCCAACTTCAATGAGCAGTTCTTC
TRBV11-2,TRBD2,TRBJ2-3,NA,CASSPSGGVTDTQYF,TGTGCCAGCAGCCCTTCCGGGGGGGTCACAGATACGCAGTATTTT
TRBV3-1/TRBV3-2,NA,TRBJ1-3,NA,CASSQDLGNTIYF,TGTGCCAGCAGCCAAGATCTTGGAAACACCATATATTTT
TRBV2,TRBD1,TRBJ2-5,NA,CASSVDRQGTQYF,TGTGCCAGCAGCGTGGACAGGCAGGGGACCCAGTACTTC
TRBV6-1,NA,TRBJ1-1,NA,CASSEGRGGNTEAFF,TGTGCCAGCAGTGAAGGTCGGGGGGGGAACACTGAAGCTTTCTTT
TRBV6-6,TRBD1,TRBJ1-2,once,CAIMGTGGYGYTF,TGTGCCATCATGGGGACAGGAGGCTATGGCTACACCTTC
TRBV30,NA,TRBJ2-5,once,CAWSVQPGGTQYF,TGTGCCTGGAGTGTACAGCCCGGGGGGACCCAGTACTTC
TRBV4-1,TRBD2,TRBJ2-5,NA,CASERDAGLETQYF,TGCGCAAGCGAGCGGGACGCAGGGCTGGAGACCCAGTACTTC
TRBV18,NA,TRBJ1-2,NA,CASSPGGNANYGYTF,TGTGCCAGCTCACCCGGGGGTAATGCTAACTATGGCTACACCTTC
TRBV19,TRBD2,TRBJ2-1,NA,CASSSRSGGAREQFF,TGTGCCAGTAGTTCACGTAGCGGGGGGGCAAGGGAGCAGTTCTTC
TRBV18,TRBD1,TRBJ2-7,NA,CASSTGQGFSYEQYF,TGTGCCAGCTCAACTGGACAGGGTTTTTCCTACGAGCAGTACTTC
TRBV5-1,TRBD2,TRBJ2-7,once,CASSPGRGSGGEHEQYF,TGCGCCAGCAGTCCCGGTAGGGGTAGCGGGGGGGAGCACGAGCAGTACTTC
TRBV6-5,NA,TRBJ1-1,NA,CASSYSQLNTEAFF,TGTGCCAGCAGTTACTCACAGCTAAACACTGAAGCTTTCTTT
TRBV28,NA,TRBJ1-1,NA,CASVGYTEAFF,TGTGCCTCAGTGGGCTACACTGAAGCTTTCTTT
TRBV7-2,TRBD1,TRBJ1-2,NA,CASSKNRGTDYGYTF,TGTGCCAGCAGCAAGAACAGGGGCACGGACTATGGCTACACCTTC
TRBV25-1,NA,TRBJ1-2,NA,CASSLPGIKSGYTF,TGTGCCAGCAGTCTCCCCGGGATTAAGTCTGGCTACACCTTC
TRBV5-1,NA,TRBJ1-1,NA,CASSLGQMNTEAFF,TGCGCCAGCAGCTTGGGACAGATGAACACTGAAGCTTTCTTT
TRBV18,TRBD1,TRBJ1-3,NA,CASSPGTAVSGNTIYF,TGTGCCAGCTCACCAGGGACAGCGGTCTCTGGAAACACCATATATTTT
TRBV10-3,NA,TRBJ1-2,NA,CAISPRRAGWEATNYGYTF,TGTGCCATCAGCCCTCGACGCGCAGGCTGGGAGGCAACTAACTATGGCTACACCTTC
TRBV5-4,TRBD2,TRBJ2-3,NA,CASSSVRGASTDTQYF,TGTGCCAGCAGCTCAGTGCGGGGGGCTAGCACAGATACGCAGTATTTT
TRBV7-6,TRBD2,TRBJ2-7,NA,CASSSRTSGGTPYEQYF,TGTGCCAGCAGCTCCCGGACTAGCGGGGGGACTCCCTACGAGCAGTACTTC
TRBV3-1/TRBV3-2,NA,TRBJ1-1,NA,CASSQAGAGDTEAFF,TGTGCCAGCAGCCAAGCAGGGGCGGGGGACACTGAAGCTTTCTTT
TRBV15,NA,TRBJ2-3,NA,CATSRARGTDTQYF,TGTGCCACCAGCAGAGCCCGGGGCACAGATACGCAGTATTTT
TRBV27,NA,TRBJ2-7,once,CASSLRQGSYEQYF,TGTGCCAGCAGTTTACGTCAGGGTTCCTACGAGCAGTACTTC
TRBV11-2,NA,TRBJ1-1,few,CASSLVVKNTEAFF,TGTGCCAGCAGCTTAGTTGTCAAGAACACTGAAGCTTTCTTT
TRBV5-4,TRBD2,TRBJ2-4,NA,CASSSGLAEAKNIQYF,TGTGCCAGCAGCTCTGGACTAGCAGAAGCCAAAAACATTCAGTACTTC
TRBV19,NA,TRBJ2-4,NA,CASSMLWRDGKNIQYF,TGTGCCAGTAGTATGCTATGGAGGGACGGCAAAAACATTCAGTACTTC
TRBV19,NA,TRBJ2-3,NA,CASSFLTDTQYF,TGTGCCAGTAGTTTTCTCACAGATACGCAGTATTTT
TRBV2,NA,TRBJ2-7,NA,CASSRGPYEQYF,TGTGCCAGCAGCCGCGGGCCCTACGAGCAGTACTTC
TRBV5-1,NA,TRBJ2-1,few,CASSENERSGEQFF,TGCGCCAGCAGCGAGAACGAGAGGTCTGGTGAGCAGTTCTTC
TRBV6-5,TRBD1,TRBJ1-2,NA,CASSRDRGYGYTF,TGTGCCAGCAGTCGGGACAGGGGATATGGCTACACCTTC
TRBV28,NA,TRBJ2-7,NA,CASSRSPGEQYF,TGTGCCAGCAGTAGATCTCCCGGGGAGCAGTACTTC
TRBV10-3,NA,TRBJ2-7,many,CAAATYEQYF,TGTGCCGCCGCGACCTACGAGCAGTACTTC
TRBV5-1,NA,TRBJ2-3,NA,CASSLEGDLGTDTQYF,TGCGCCAGCAGCTTGGAAGGGGACTTAGGCACAGATACGCAGTATTTT
TRBV27,TRBD1,TRBJ2-7,NA,CASSLVRTGAAYEQYF,TGTGCCAGCAGTTTGGTCCGGACAGGTGCAGCCTACGAGCAGTACTTC
TRBV5-1,NA,TRBJ2-5,NA,CASSVQETQYF,TGCGCCAGCTCCGTCCAAGAGACCCAGTACTTC
TRBV19,TRBD1,TRBJ2-1,NA,CASSDRGNEQFF,TGTGCCAGTAGTGACAGGGGGAATGAGCAGTTCTTC
TRBV16,NA,TRBJ1-4,NA,CASSETYGQIATNEKLFF,TGTGCCAGCAGCGAAACGTATGGGCAGATTGCAACTAATGAAAAACTGTTTTTT
TRBV6-5,TRBD1,TRBJ1-3,NA,CASSPPDRSGNTIYF,TGTGCCAGCAGTCCCCCGGACAGGTCTGGAAACACCATATATTTT
TRBV2,NA,TRBJ1-1,once,CASSGRRGKLTEAFF,TGTGCCAGCAGTGGCAGGAGGGGTAAATTAACTGAAGCTTTCTTT
TRBV27,TRBD2,TRBJ2-3,NA,CASLLAGGRADTQYF,TGTGCCAGCCTCTTAGCGGGGGGGCGGGCAGATACGCAGTATTTT
TRBV28,NA,TRBJ1-2,once,CASRSGVNYGYTF,TGTGCCAGCAGGTCAGGGGTAAACTATGGCTACACCTTC
TRBV7-6,NA,TRBJ1-1,NA,CASSLLGGAKNTEAFF,TGTGCCAGCAGCTTACTAGGGGGGGCTAAGAACACTGAAGCTTTCTTT
TRBV10-3,TRBD2,TRBJ2-5,NA,CAISESWLAGGQETQYF,TGTGCCATCAGTGAGTCGTGGCTAGCGGGGGGTCAAGAGACCCAGTACTTC